A single sample gave rise to the 23 T cell receptor beta chains below, sequenced in a study of blood T cells in healthy people across ages. Using a J-beta primer mix together with a sample-barcoded 5' primer, a second PCR was run for roughly 6 to 12 cycles. TCRdb analysed the 5' RACE reads with MiXCR anew, one entry per CDR3 protein. The table has approximately 940,000 distinct CDR3 sequences, around 48% seen once. Input material: blood. The receptors were gathered from a man under 40 in good health.

The chain links TRBV20-1 to TRBJ2-7, with D possibly TRBD1 on 6 matching bases. The CDR3 has 15 residues. V was pared by 3 bases and J by 3 bases, with 18 bases between. Germline CDR1 and CDR2: DFQATT and SNEGSKA (reference sequence). CDR3 coding DNA: TGCAGTGCTAGCAGCCGGGACACCTTCAACTACGAGCAGTACTTC. Protein sequence: CSASSRDTFNYEQYF.

The rearrangement uses TRBV6-5 and TRBJ2-3; D is unresolved. CDR1 is MNHEY and CDR2 is SVGAGI in the germline V gene. The CDR3 consists of 15 residues. Deletions cut 0 bases from V and 4 bases from J, with 11 bases between. Written as DNA, the CDR3 is TGTGCCAGCAGTTACTCGGGCTTACCCTCAGATACGCAGTATTTT. Its translation is CASSYSGLPSDTQYF.

The CDR3 loop is CASSSEPGPPYELYF. As DNA, the CDR3 is TGCGCCAGCAGCTCAGAGCCAGGGCCCCCCTACGAGCTGTACTTC. The chain carries TRBV5-1 and TRBJ2-5; TRBD1 might be the D (5 bases). The CDR3 sequence is 15 residues long. The germline V gene has CDR1 SGHRS and CDR2 YFSETQ. V shed 3 bases and J shed 13 bases, with 25 bases lying between them.

This clonotype was seen a few times. The chain carries TRBV14 and TRBJ2-3; weak D call: TRBD1 (5 bases). Per the germline V gene, CDR1 is SGHDN and CDR2 is FVKESK. The CDR3 length is 13 residues. Trimming removed 7 bases from V and 0 bases from J, with 8 bases in between. The CDR3 here is CASTRQSTDTQYF. The DNA of the CDR3 is TGTGCCAGCACACGACAGAGCACAGATACGCAGTATTTT.

This chain uses TRBV7-4 with TRBJ2-7; tentative D call: TRBD2 (6 bases). This CDR3 comprises 14 residues. Germline CDR1 SGHVT, CDR2 SQSDAQ. V lost 11 bases and J lost 11, with 28 bases in between. The CDR3: CARLRSGLSWVEYF. The CDR3 DNA reads as TGTGCCCGTTTACGGTCGGGACTCTCGTGGGTCGAGTACTTC.

The V and J genes are TRBV4-1 and TRBJ2-1, with 7 bases aligning to TRBD2. From germline, CDR1 is MGHRA and CDR2 YSYEKL. The CDR3 spans 16 residues. J gave up 5 bases and V 0 bases, and 7 bases lay outside the gene matches. CDR3: CASSQESAGVHNEQFF. CDR3 bases: TGCGCCAGCAGCCAAGAATCGGCGGGGGTTCACAATGAGCAGTTCTTC.

This clonotype was observed a few times. DNA of the CDR3: TGCGCCAGCAGCCAAGAGTACCAGGTCGGTCGTGGCTACACCTTC. Its translation: CASSQEYQVGRGYTF. The V call is TRBV4-1, the J call TRBJ1-2, with D unclear. The CDR3 runs to 15 residues. Looked up from germline, CDR1 is MGHRA and CDR2 is YSYEKL. Trimming left V 0 bases short and J 7 bases short, with 15 bases between.

The chain is built from TRBV28 and TRBJ2-7, with 8 bases fitting TRBD1. CDR3 length: 15 residues. The V segment lost 6 bases and the J segment 2 bases; nucleotides outside the gene matches: 9. The germline gives CDR1 MDHEN, CDR2 SYDVKM. The CDR3 reads CASSSRDRRPYEQYF. The CDR3, as DNA: TGTGCCAGCAGCTCCAGGGACAGGAGACCCTACGAGCAGTACTTC.

The genes are TRBV7-9 and TRBJ2-2, with 7 bases fitting TRBD1. Per the germline V gene, CDR1 is SEHNR and CDR2 is FQNEAQ (reference sequence). V lost 5 bases to trimming and J lost 3 bases; unmatched junction nucleotides: 3. The CDR3 consists of 14 residues. The chain's CDR3 is CASSEGADTGELFF. DNA of the CDR3: TGTGCCAGCAGCGAGGGGGCGGACACCGGGGAGCTGTTTTTT.

The chain is built from TRBV4-3 and TRBJ1-5, with D uncertain. V was cut by 0 bases and J by 6 bases, with 12 bases left in between. Germline loops: CDR1 LGHNA, CDR2 YSLEER. The length of the CDR3 is 15 residues. CDR3 sequence reads: CASSQDQLVGQPQHF. As DNA, the CDR3 is TGCGCCAGCAGCCAAGACCAATTAGTGGGTCAGCCCCAGCATTTT.

The chain links TRBV12-5 to TRBJ1-2, with 12 bases lining up with TRBD1. Germline CDR1 and CDR2: LGHNT and FRNRAP. This CDR3 contains 17 residues. V shed 0 bases and J 3 bases; nucleotides not matched to a gene: 5. The CDR3 region has the DNA TGTGCTAGTGGTTTGGTGCCCGGGACAGGGGGCGACTATGGCTACACCTTC. Amino acids: CASGLVPGTGGDYGYTF.

The J gene is TRBJ1-5, the V gene TRBV29-1, with 9 positions matching TRBD1. The V gene's germline CDR1 is SQVTM and CDR2 ANQGSEA. After removal of 6 bases from V and 2 bases from J, the junction contained 2 bases not matched to a gene. The CDR3 covers 13 residues. CDR3 DNA sequence: TGCAGCGTAAGGACAGGGGGCAATCAGCCCCAGCATTTT. This encodes CSVRTGGNQPQHF.

This clonotype was counted a single time. This chain links TRBV2 with TRBJ2-6, with D possibly called TRBD1 or TRBD2 (5 bases each). Trimming took 8 bases from V and 0 from J, leaving 14 bases between them. Per germline, CDR1 SNHLY and CDR2 FYNNEI. The CDR3 runs to 16 residues. CDR3: CASGLGRTSGANVLTF. The CDR3 nucleotides read TGTGCCAGCGGACTGGGACGTACCTCTGGGGCCAACGTCCTGACTTTC.

This clonotype was found once. V usage is TRBV10-3 and J usage is TRBJ1-6; no clear D gene. Germline CDR1 is ENHRY and CDR2 is SYGVKD. Trimming pared 7 bases from V and 0 bases from J, leaving 13 bases between. The CDR3 length is 16 residues. CDR3 residues: CAITQSASSYNSPLHF. The CDR3 DNA is TGTGCCATCACGCAAAGTGCCAGCTCCTATAATTCACCCCTCCACTTT.

The gene calls are TRBV6-5 and TRBJ2-3; unclear D gene. V shed 0 bases and J shed 2 bases, with 6 bases lying between them. CDR1 and CDR2 from the germline V gene are MNHEY and SVGAGI. There are 14 residues in the CDR3. The CDR3 sequence is CASSYSTPTDTQYF. The CDR3 DNA sequence: TGTGCCAGCAGTTACTCTACTCCCACAGATACGCAGTATTTT.

This sequence joins TRBV28 and TRBJ2-5, with TRBD2 identical over 8 bases. Trimming took 8 bases from V and 11 from J; bases not matched to a gene: 16. CDR3 length: 14 amino acids. Per germline, CDR1 MDHEN and CDR2 SYDVKM. The CDR3 DNA reads as TGTGCCAGCTGCGAGCGGGGGAGAGGGCATGAGCAGTACTTC. It translates to CASCERGRGHEQYF.

This chain connects TRBV20-1 to TRBJ1-1, with 10 bases that match TRBD1. Germline CDR1 reads DFQATT; CDR2 reads SNEGSKA (reference sequence). The CDR3 extends over 15 amino acids. The V and J ends lost 6 bases and 3 bases, in that order; junction bases with no gene match: 10. The DNA for the CDR3 is TGCAGTGCCCGCCCCGACAGGGGGCGGCACACTGAAGCTTTCTTT. The encoded protein is CSARPDRGRHTEAFF.

The gene calls are TRBV5-4 and TRBJ1-1; D not certain. This CDR3 is built from 15 residues. The germline gives CDR1 SGHNT, CDR2 YYREEE (reference sequence). V lost 0 bases to trimming and J lost 0 bases, with 9 bases between them. In DNA form, the CDR3 reads TGTGCCAGCAGCTTGGACCGTAGCATGAACACTGAAGCTTTCTTT. It yields the protein CASSLDRSMNTEAFF.

The chain employs TRBV7-9 and TRBJ2-1; 7 bases fit TRBD1. The J segment lost 5 bases and the V segment lost 6 bases, leaving 7 bases of the junction unmatched. This CDR3 region has 14 residues. Germline V CDR1 and CDR2: SEHNR, FQNEAQ (reference sequence). CDR3 nucleotide sequence: TGTGCCAGCAGGCGTTCAACAGGGGACAATGAGCAGTTCTTC. It encodes CASRRSTGDNEQFF.

The chain carries TRBV28 and TRBJ2-5; D is ambiguous. The ends were cut back, 4 bases at V and 5 bases at J, with 17 bases in the middle. Germline V gene sequence: CDR1 MDHEN, CDR2 SYDVKM. This CDR3 is 15 amino acids long. The CDR3: CASSSTVLLGETQYF. The CDR3 coding sequence is TGTGCCAGCAGTTCTACGGTCCTACTCGGCGAGACCCAGTACTTC.

This clonotype was counted only a few times. The rearrangement joins TRBV18 to TRBJ2-5; TRBD2 might be the D (6 bases). Germline loops: CDR1 KGHSH, CDR2 LQKENI. This CDR3 is 14 amino acids long. V was pared by 3 bases and J by 2 bases, with 10 bases between. DNA for the CDR3: TGTGCCAGCTCACCCGGAGGGTTACAAGAGACCCAGTACTTC. It encodes CASSPGGLQETQYF.

The CDR3 DNA reads TGCAGCGCTTCTAGCGGGACAGGGAGAACAGATACGCAGTATTTT. It codes for CSASSGTGRTDTQYF. This chain connects TRBV29-1 to TRBJ2-3; perhaps D is TRBD1 or TRBD2 (9 bases each). Germline values: CDR1 SQVTM, CDR2 ANQGSEA. The CDR3 covers 15 residues. Trimming left V 7 bases short and J 3 bases short, with 20 bases between.

V usage is TRBV6-1 and J usage is TRBJ2-1; 13 bases match TRBD2. This CDR3 is built from 15 residues. Germline lookup yields CDR1 MNHNS and CDR2 SASEGT. V dropped 4 bases and J dropped 7; count of bases not matched to a gene: 4. The CDR3 here is CASSGGTSGANEQFF. In DNA form, the CDR3 reads TGTGCCAGCAGTGGGGGGACTAGCGGGGCTAATGAGCAGTTCTTC.